These T cell receptor beta chains were read from a single sample in a study of T cell clonotyping in hematopoietic cell transplantation. The data were produced by immunoSEQ multiplex PCR, yet TCRdb's version contains in-frame clones alone and is incomplete. The data hold tens of thousands of clones, with 90% to 96% observed a single time. The source material was peripheral blood mononuclear cells, sampled before stem cell transplant. All receptors come from a woman aged 45-65 years with acute myeloid leukemia. Some clones in this sample may be carry-over from other donors' samples. CDR3s include the opening cysteine and the closing phenylalanine or tryptophan. The order of the fields is V gene, D gene, clone size, J gene, CDR3 protein, CDR3 DNA. The D gene is left open where the match is weak. Clone sizes are given selectively: once, few, many, or a class where the clone is expanded.

TRBV27	.	few	TRBJ2-2	CASSRAGKTGELFF	TGTGCCAGCAGTAGGGCAGGGAAGACCGGGGAGCTGTTTTTT
TRBV27	TRBD1	.	TRBJ1-1	CASSLQGANTEAFF	TGTGCCAGCAGTTTACAGGGGGCAAACACTGAAGCTTTCTTT
TRBV6-1	.	.	TRBJ2-7	CASSDSNRATAMQYF	TGTGCCAGCAGTGATTCGAACAGGGCAACAGCTATGCAGTACTTC
TRBV2	.	.	TRBJ2-5	CASSAPSWGVETQYF	TGTGCCAGCAGTGCCCCTAGCTGGGGGGTGGAGACCCAGTACTTC
TRBV6-4	.	.	TRBJ1-2	CASSVESGTGYTF	TGTGCCAGCAGTGTTGAGAGCGGCACTGGCTACACCTTC
TRBV27	TRBD2	once	TRBJ2-3	CASSLTGGRGDTQYF	TGTGCCAGCAGTCTGACGGGCGGGAGAGGAGATACGCAGTATTTT
TRBV30	.	.	TRBJ2-3	CAWSGRTDTQYF	TGTGCCTGGAGTGGACGGACAGATACGCAGTATTTT
TRBV5-1	.	once	TRBJ1-1	CASSLVVGIGNTEAFF	TGCGCCAGCAGCTTGGTGGTAGGGATTGGGAACACTGAAGCTTTCTTT
TRBV18	.	.	TRBJ1-1	CASSPTDHEAFF	TGTGCCAGCTCACCGACGGATCATGAAGCTTTCTTT
TRBV6-1	.	.	TRBJ1-4	CASGWGRGNEKLFF	TGTGCCAGCGGGTGGGGGAGAGGTAATGAAAAACTGTTTTTT
TRBV28	TRBD1	once	TRBJ1-6	CASSSIQGTFSPLHF	TGTGCCAGCAGTTCCATACAGGGGACGTTCTCACCCCTCCACTTT
TRBV30	.	once	TRBJ1-3	CARETGGGNTIYF	TGTGCCAGAGAGACAGGCGGTGGAAACACCATATATTTT